The 19 T cell receptor beta chains reported below all come from one sample, sequenced in a study of cytomegalovirus exposure and HLA in healthy donors. PCR employed 60 Vbeta and 13 Jbeta primers. TCRdb keeps only in-frame clones here, not all; method: immunoSEQ multiplex PCR. The table lists 200,000 to 250,000 clones, 77% of them singletons, with 2.5% to 3% in the top ten. The specimen sequenced was PBMCs. The receptors come from a woman aged 55-70 years in good health and CMV-seropositive.

The rearrangement joins TRBV7-8 to TRBJ1-5; D is ambiguous. V lost 2 bases and J lost 7, with 12 bases in between. The germline gives CDR1 SGHVS, CDR2 FQNEAQ. This CDR3 has 14 residues. DNA of the CDR3: TGTGCCAGCAGCTTAAAGCCGGCGAGGCAGCCCCAGCATTTT. This codes for CASSLKPARQPQHF.

V is TRBV15 and J is TRBJ1-2, with TRBD1 matching over 10 bases. The ends lost 2 bases at V and 4 bases at J; junction bases unmatched: 7. The germline V gene has CDR1 LNHNV and CDR2 YYDKDF (reference sequence). The CDR3 is 16 amino acids. CDR3 amino acids: CATSRTPTGGGYGYTF. DNA for the CDR3: TGTGCCACCAGCAGAACCCCGACAGGGGGCGGCTATGGCTACACCTTC.

The chain carries TRBV7-3 and TRBJ1-1, with 7 positions matching TRBD1. This CDR3 comprises 14 residues. The V and J ends lost 3 bases and 2 bases, in that order; junction bases with no gene match: 3. Germline V gene data show CDR1 as SGHTA and CDR2 as FQGTGA. The CDR3 region has the DNA TGTGCCAGCAGCTTCCAGGGGGGTAACACTGAAGCTTTCTTT. Encoded protein: CASSFQGGNTEAFF.

The count of this clone is one. The chain links TRBV5-6 to TRBJ1-2, with TRBD1 matching over 7 bases. Germline CDR1 is SGHDT and CDR2 is YYEEEE. The CDR3 totals 14 residues. V shed 2 bases, J shed 10 bases, and the junction held 11 bases outside the gene matches. In DNA form, the CDR3 reads TGTGCCAGCAGCTTCCTGGGACAGACATTATCCTACACCTTC. Translated: CASSFLGQTLSYTF. Filled out from reference TRBV5-6 and TRBJ1-2, the complete variable domain reads DAGVTQSPTHLIKTRGQQVTLRCSPKSGHDTVSWYQQALGQGPQFIFQYYEEEERQRGNFPDRFSGHQFPNYSSELNVNALLLGDSALYLCASSFLGQTLSYTFGSGTRLTVV.

This clone was detected once. This chain connects TRBV7-3 to TRBJ2-2; D gene unclear. V shed 5 bases and J shed 7 bases, with 14 bases lying between them. The CDR3 has 14 residues. CDR1 is SGHTA, CDR2 FQGTGA, per germline. The CDR3 sequence: CASSRYHASGELFF. The CDR3 nucleotides read TGTGCCAGCAGCCGTTATCACGCTAGCGGGGAGCTGTTTTTT. The full variable domain, in which reference TRBV7-3 and TRBJ2-2 provide the parts outside the CDR3, is GAGVSQTPSNKVTEKGKYVELRCDPISGHTALYWYRQSLGQGPEFLIYFQGTGAADDSGLPNDRFFAVRPEGSVSTLKIQRTERGDSAVYLCASSRYHASGELFFGEGSRLTVL.

This CDR3 is CASSPPTRGHNEQFF. The CDR3 coding sequence is TGTGCCAGCTCACCACCGACCAGGGGGCACAATGAGCAGTTCTTC. The V call is TRBV18, the J call TRBJ2-1; 8 bases line up with TRBD1. The length of the CDR3 is 15 residues. V was clipped by 0 bases and J by 5 bases; unmatched bases: 3. CDR1 and CDR2 from the germline V gene are KGHSH and LQKENI. Variable domain in full (rest from reference TRBV18 and TRBJ2-1): NAGVMQNPRHLVRRRGQEARLRCSPMKGHSHVYWYRQLPEEGLKFMVYLQKENIIDESGMPKERFSAEFPKEGPSILRIQQVVRGDSAAYFCASSPPTRGHNEQFFGPGTRLTVL.

The chain joins TRBV7-2 to TRBJ1-5; 7 nucleotides match TRBD1. This CDR3 has 15 residues. The germline V gene has CDR1 SGHTA and CDR2 FQGNSA. Losses at the gene ends were 1 base for V and 6 bases for J; bases not matched to a gene: 6. The DNA of the CDR3 is TGTGCCAGCAGCTTAGGAGGGGGCGGTTTTCAGCCCCAGCATTTT. Translating it yields CASSLGGGGFQPQHF.

The chain has TRBV15 and TRBJ2-7, with 10 nucleotides matching TRBD1. The V gene's germline CDR1 is LNHNV and CDR2 YYDKDF (reference sequence). The CDR3 consists of 17 residues. V shed 1 base and J 7 bases; nucleotides not matched to a gene: 13. CDR3 region: CATSRVRALGTGEEQYF. CDR3 in DNA: TGTGCCACCAGCAGAGTCAGGGCCCTGGGGACAGGGGAAGAGCAGTACTTC.

This clone showed up just once. The chain links TRBV19 to TRBJ1-2, with 8 bases identical to TRBD1. CDR3 length: 15 amino acids. CDR1 LNHDA and CDR2 SQIVND come from the germline V gene (reference sequence). Trimming took 2 bases from V and 3 from J; bases not matched to a gene: 5. The CDR3 spells CASSISRTGYYGYTF. The CDR3 coding sequence is TGTGCCAGTAGTATATCGAGGACAGGGTACTATGGCTACACCTTC.

This CDR3 reads CASSLHPQGVSEKLFF. The CDR3 nucleotides read TGTGCCAGCAGCTTACATCCACAGGGAGTGAGTGAAAAACTGTTTTTT. The gene calls are TRBV7-2 and TRBJ1-4; D might be TRBD1 (6 bases). Trimming removed 2 bases at V and 7 bases at J, with 17 bases between. CDR3 size: 16 residues. In germline, CDR1 is SGHTA, CDR2 FQGNSA.

V and J are TRBV6-5 and TRBJ1-3; D remains ambiguous. Germline V gives CDR1 MNHEY, CDR2 SVGAGI. The CDR3 sequence is 15 residues long. Trimming stripped 11 bases from V and 3 bases from J, with 20 bases between. CDR3 region: CASSLGLRGGNTIYF. As DNA, the CDR3 is TGTGCCTCTTCATTAGGCCTCCGGGGTGGAAACACCATATATTTT.

This clone was picked up a small number of times. A junction boundary mismatches the germline segment, possibly from a read error. The chain couples TRBV5-4 to TRBJ2-7, with 11 bases aligning to TRBD2. The germline gives CDR1 SGHNT, CDR2 YYREEE (reference sequence). The CDR3 sequence is 14 residues long. CDR3 loop: CASSLLVAGGPRDF. The CDR3 DNA sequence: TGTGCCAGCAGCTTGTTAGTAGCGGGAGGGCCAAGGGACTTC.

J is TRBJ1-5 and V is TRBV7-9, with TRBD1 identical over 9 bases. Germline CDR1 and CDR2: SEHNR and FQNEAQ (reference sequence). Trimming removed 5 bases from V and 6 bases from J; junction bases left unmatched: 8. The CDR3 has 15 residues. CDR3 coding DNA: TGTGCCAGCAGCACGACAGGGGGGAGGGGTCAGCCCCAGCATTTT. Its translation: CASSTTGGRGQPQHF.

This chain joins TRBV6-1 and TRBJ2-2; 7 bases agree with TRBD1. V dropped 2 bases and J dropped 2; count of bases not matched to a gene: 2. The germline V gene encodes CDR1 MNHNS and CDR2 SASEGT. The CDR3 consists of 15 residues. The chain's CDR3 is CASSENRGNTGELFF. CDR3 coding DNA: TGTGCCAGCAGTGAAAACAGGGGCAACACCGGGGAGCTGTTTTTT.

This clone was picked up a small number of times. The chain joins TRBV25-1 to TRBJ2-2; TRBD1 is a possible D gene (6 bases). Germline CDR1 and CDR2: MGHDK and SYGVNS. V was pared by 6 bases and J by 7 bases, with 12 bases between. CDR3 size: 13 residues. CDR3 DNA: TGTGCCAGCAGCCAACAGGGTCACGGGGAGCTGTTTTTT. It yields the protein CASSQQGHGELFF.

This clone has more than one count but fewer than ten. J is TRBJ2-5 and V is TRBV30; perhaps TRBD1 as D (6 bases). V lost 3 bases, J lost 5 bases, and 16 bases lay in between. Germline V gene lookup returns CDR1 GTSNPN and CDR2 SVGIG (reference sequence). This CDR3 comprises 14 residues. For the CDR3, the DNA is TGTGCCTGGAGCTGGGCAAGGGGGTATGAGACCCAGTACTTC. This translates into CAWSWARGYETQYF.

The chain joins TRBV7-9 to TRBJ2-3, with 10 nucleotides matching TRBD2. V was pared by 5 bases and J by 0 bases, with 8 bases of the junction left unmatched. The CDR3 covers 17 residues. Germline CDR1 reads SEHNR; CDR2 reads FQNEAQ (reference sequence). In nucleotides, the CDR3 is TGTGCCAGCAGCCGAGGAACTAGCGGGACTAGCACAGATACGCAGTATTTT. Residues: CASSRGTSGTSTDTQYF.

The J gene is TRBJ2-4, the V gene TRBV6-6, with TRBD1 identical over 8 bases. The CDR3 is made up of 13 amino acids. Trimming cost V 5 bases and J 8 bases; bases outside gene matches: 5. Germline V gene data show CDR1 as MNHNY and CDR2 as SVGAGI (reference sequence). The CDR3 is CASSPGQGYIQYF. The CDR3 nucleotides are TGTGCCAGCAGTCCCGGACAGGGTTACATTCAGTACTTC.

This clone was seen once. The chain uses TRBV27 and TRBJ2-1; the match to TRBD1 covers 8 bases. The CDR3 loop spans 14 amino acids. Germline V gene data show CDR1 as MNHEY and CDR2 as SMNVEV (reference sequence). J gave up 9 bases and V 5 bases, and 9 bases lay outside the gene matches. The chain's CDR3 is CASSPGQGLGEQFF. Written as DNA, the CDR3 is TGTGCCAGCAGTCCAGGACAGGGTCTCGGTGAGCAGTTCTTC.